This TCR beta chain was sequenced in a study of CD8 T cells in ankylosing spondylitis. There are many counts of this clonotype. Its antigen is unidentified. Study findings and constraints: Ankylosing spondylitis blood appeared to be characterized by a TCR beta motif of 7 to 9 highly homologous variants. A subset of motif variants has previously been described in the synovial fluid and blood of reactive arthritis. Significantly higher representation of disease-linked clones was reported for matched ankylosing spondylitis synovial fluid.

Making use of molecular barcodes, quantitative 5'-RACE generated TCR beta libraries. TCRdb re-called the 5' RACE reads through MiXCR, storing one row per CDR3 protein. Of some 250,000 distinct CDR3 sequences in the sample, 20% to 30% were seen once. The CDR3 is 14 residues long. Trimming left V 5 bases short and J 2 bases short, with 11 bases between. Germline V gene sequence: CDR1 MNHEY, CDR2 SVGAGI. Sequenced material: blood, either unsorted or a sorted T cell fraction (not recorded which). V and J are TRBV6-5 and TRBJ2-3; possibly TRBD1 or TRBD2 for D (5 bases each). The receptor was isolated from a male donor with ankylosing spondylitis or in good health (not recorded which). CDR3 protein: CASSRRDPTDTQYF. CDR3 sequence (DNA): TGTGCCAGCAGTCGTCGGGACCCCACAGATACGCAGTATTTT.